Each of the 9 T cell receptor beta chains below was sequenced from the same sample in a study of beta chain features in type 1 diabetes. Study results and caveats: Type 1 diabetes patients had moderately but significantly shorter TCRB CDR3s in all four CD4+ subsets.

What these receptors recognize is not known. Investigators reverse transcribed all isolated RNA, so they sequenced expressed TCRB transcripts. The repertoire was sequenced with immunoSEQ multiplex PCR; TCRdb's copy has only in-frame clones and lacks some. The repertoire holds roughly 160,000 clones, 8% to 8.5% seen once, with under 0.65% in the top ten. Sequences were obtained from central memory CD4+ T cells from blood. The receptors come from a woman between 18 and 30 years old with type 1 diabetes.

This clone was observed many times. This rearrangement joins TRBV11-2 to TRBJ1-2; possibly TRBD1 for D (6 bases). The germline CDR1 and CDR2 sequences are SGHAT and FQNNGV. V shed 8 bases and J shed 3 bases, with 13 bases lying between them. The CDR3 contains 13 residues. The chain's CDR3 is CASRPGGHYGYTF. In DNA form, the CDR3 reads TGTGCCAGCCGCCCGGGGGGGCACTATGGCTACACCTTC. The variable domain in full, completed from reference TRBV11-2 and TRBJ1-2, reads EAGVAQSPRYKIIEKRQSVAFWCNPISGHATLYWYQQILGQGPKLLIQFQNNGVVDDSQLPKDRFSAERLKGVDSTLKIQPAKLEDSAVYLCASRPGGHYGYTFGSGTRLTVV.

This sequence joins TRBV19 and TRBJ2-7; 8 positions match TRBD2. This CDR3 is 15 amino acids long. J was trimmed by 0 bases and V by 8 bases; bases with no gene match: 9. The germline gives CDR1 LNHDA, CDR2 SQIVND (reference sequence). In nucleotides, the CDR3 is TGTGCCAGTTCACCTAGCGGGCTTAACTCCTACGAGCAGTACTTC. Its protein is CASSPSGLNSYEQYF.

This clone was detected only a few times. The chain carries TRBV23-1 and TRBJ2-7; weak D call: TRBD2 (5 bases). TRBV23-1 is sorted into the ORF group, with uncertain function. Trimming cost V 0 bases and J 2 bases, with 8 bases left between them. This CDR3 spans 14 amino acids. CDR3 amino acids: CASSQSPGTYEQYF. CDR3 coding DNA: TGCGCCAGCAGTCAATCCCCGGGAACCTACGAGCAGTACTTC.

V is TRBV6-5 and J is TRBJ1-6, with D unresolved. Between the trimmed V and J ends, which lost 6 bases and 6 bases, there was a span of 6 bases. CDR3 size: 12 residues. Germline assignment: CDR1 MNHEY and CDR2 SVGAGI. CDR3 sequence (DNA): TGTGCCAGCAGAGATAGTAATTCACCCCTCCACTTT. It is translated as CASRDSNSPLHF.

This rearrangement joins TRBV7-2 to TRBJ2-1; a possible D gene is TRBD2 (5 bases). This CDR3 is built from 12 residues. Between the trimmed V and J ends, which lost 5 bases and 10 bases, there was a span of 12 bases. Germline V gene data show CDR1 as SGHTA and CDR2 as FQGNSA. This CDR3 is CASSQVEREQFF. DNA for the CDR3: TGTGCCAGCAGCCAAGTCGAGCGGGAGCAGTTCTTC.

J is TRBJ2-3 and V is TRBV4-1; 9 positions match TRBD2. The CDR3 is made up of 16 amino acids. After removal of 4 bases from V and 0 bases from J, the junction contained 5 bases not matched to a gene. Germline V gives CDR1 MGHRA, CDR2 YSYEKL. The CDR3 DNA follows: TGCGCCAGCAGCCCCGAGGGACTAGCTAGCACAGATACGCAGTATTTT. Its translation: CASSPEGLASTDTQYF.

This clone was counted a few times. The CDR3 loop is CASTPRGNRGTNEQFF. The CDR3 DNA follows: TGTGCCAGCACACCAAGGGGGAACAGGGGAACCAATGAGCAGTTCTTC. The rearrangement joins TRBV7-9 to TRBJ2-1; TRBD1 matches at 7 bases. Germline CDR1 reads SEHNR; CDR2 reads FQNEAQ (reference sequence). Germline trimming cut 7 bases from V and 6 bases from J; bases unmatched to any gene: 15. There are 16 residues in the CDR3.

This clone was seen a handful of times. V gene TRBV18 combines with J gene TRBJ1-2, with D unclear. Germline loops: CDR1 KGHSH, CDR2 LQKENI. Trimming left V 3 bases short and J 6 bases short, with 14 bases between. CDR3 length: 14 amino acids. In nucleotides, the CDR3 is TGTGCCAGCTCACCGGCGGATAGCTCACATGGCTACACCTTC. It yields the protein CASSPADSSHGYTF.

The table lists this clone with a few counts. The junction departs from germline at one end; a sequencing error may be responsible. The chain is built from TRBV7-2 and TRBJ2-1; TRBD2 matches 10 bases. The CDR3 contains 12 residues. Germline V gives CDR1 SGHTA, CDR2 FQGNSA. The CDR3 sequence: CASSPNIAGGLF. As DNA, the CDR3 is TGTGCCAGCAGCCCCAATATAGCGGGAGGTCTCTTC.